What follows are 31 T cell receptor beta chains derived from one specimen sequenced in a study of shared T cell receptors in the human thymus. Profiled with immunoSEQ multiplex PCR; TCRdb holds only in-frame clones, not every one. In the table there are roughly 660,000 clones, 70% to 90% of which are singletons. The data were also submitted as part of a second study, on human thymus T cells.

The sample comprised thymocytes. These receptors were obtained from a boy younger than two with a congenital heart defect.

CDR3 DNA sequence: TGTGCCAGTAGTATAGATGGCGGGAGGGCCGGGGAGCAGTACTTC. Residues: CASSIDGGRAGEQYF. The chain recombines TRBV19 with TRBJ2-7; TRBD2 agrees at 9 bases. The germline V gene has CDR1 LNHDA and CDR2 SQIVND (reference sequence). This CDR3 has 15 residues. V dropped 0 bases and J dropped 7; count of bases not matched to a gene: 7.

The CDR3 sequence is CASSQDEGAGGNEQYF. DNA for the CDR3: TGCGCCAGCAGCCAAGACGAGGGGGCAGGGGGAAACGAGCAGTACTTC. V usage is TRBV4-1 and J usage is TRBJ2-7, with TRBD1 identical over 7 bases. This CDR3 comprises 16 residues. Germline lookup yields CDR1 MGHRA and CDR2 YSYEKL. V was clipped by 0 bases and J by 5 bases; unmatched bases: 10.

This clone was observed a handful of times. V is TRBV11-2 and J is TRBJ1-2; 9 bases are shared with TRBD1. The V segment lost 4 bases and the J segment 5 bases; nucleotides outside the gene matches: 8. This CDR3 has 15 amino acids. CDR1 and CDR2 (germline): SGHAT, FQNNGV. CDR3 sequence reads: CASSSPRDRDYGYTF. The CDR3 DNA sequence: TGTGCCAGCAGCTCCCCCCGGGACAGGGATTATGGCTACACCTTC.

This clone has more than one count but fewer than ten. The V gene is TRBV29-1, the J gene TRBJ2-7; 13 bases align to TRBD2. Looked up from germline, CDR1 is SQVTM and CDR2 is ANQGSEA. The CDR3 contains 12 residues. V dropped 6 bases and J dropped 6; count of bases not matched to a gene: 2. The CDR3 coding sequence is TGCAGCGTGAGACTAGCGGGAGGCGAGCAGTACTTC. Encoded protein: CSVRLAGGEQYF.

The chain combines TRBV5-4 with TRBJ1-1, with TRBD1 matching over 7 bases. This CDR3 contains 15 residues. Germline V gives CDR1 SGHNT, CDR2 YYREEE (reference sequence). V dropped 5 bases and J dropped 4; count of bases not matched to a gene: 11. The CDR3 coding sequence is TGTGCCAGCAGGCCCCAACGTGCAGGGGGCACTGAAGCTTTCTTT. Translating it yields CASRPQRAGGTEAFF.

The chain combines TRBV7-2 with TRBJ2-1, with no clear D. V lost 4 bases and J 6 bases, leaving 10 bases between the germline ends. This CDR3 has 13 amino acids. Germline values: CDR1 SGHTA, CDR2 FQGNSA. The CDR3 DNA is TGTGCCAGCAGCTCCACAAAGTCCAATGAGCAGTTCTTC. Its translation: CASSSTKSNEQFF.

The rearrangement uses TRBV6-5 and TRBJ2-7, with 9 bases that match TRBD1. V shed 0 bases and J 0 bases; nucleotides not matched to a gene: 3. The CDR3 has 16 residues. Per germline, CDR1 MNHEY and CDR2 SVGAGI. CDR3 residues: CASSYSSTGGSYEQYF. CDR3 nucleotides: TGTGCCAGCAGTTACTCGTCGACAGGGGGCTCCTACGAGCAGTACTTC.

This clone was detected only a few times. The chain carries TRBV7-2 and TRBJ2-1, with D possibly TRBD2 on 6 matching bases. The germline V gene encodes CDR1 SGHTA and CDR2 FQGNSA. The CDR3 has 14 amino acids. Between the trimmed V and J ends, which lost 3 bases and 8 bases, there was a span of 14 bases. As DNA, the CDR3 is TGTGCCAGCAGCTTTAATCCAGGAGGGGATGAGCAGTTCTTC. This gives the protein CASSFNPGGDEQFF.

The rearrangement uses TRBV19 and TRBJ1-4, with 7 bases fitting TRBD1. Germline CDR1 is LNHDA and CDR2 is SQIVND (reference sequence). V dropped 5 bases and J dropped 5; count of bases not matched to a gene: 8. The CDR3 spans 15 residues. The CDR3 sequence is CASSQSRDRNEKLFF. The CDR3 coding sequence is TGTGCCAGTAGTCAAAGCCGGGACAGAAATGAAAAACTGTTTTTT.

This chain joins TRBV29-1 and TRBJ2-1; 12 bases match TRBD2. Germline V gene sequence: CDR1 SQVTM, CDR2 ANQGSEA. V was pared by 7 bases and J by 6 bases, with 7 bases of the junction left unmatched. The CDR3 contains 14 residues. CDR3 nucleotide sequence: TGCAGCGCCGCTAGCGGGAGGGCGGGCAATGAGCAGTTCTTC. Its translation: CSAASGRAGNEQFF.

The chain employs TRBV30 and TRBJ2-1, with 13 bases matching TRBD2. The V segment lost 5 bases and the J segment 2 bases; nucleotides outside the gene matches: 15. The germline CDR1 and CDR2 sequences are GTSNPN and SVGIG (reference sequence). This CDR3 contains 19 residues. The CDR3 is CAWAMGLAGSHPPYNEQFF. CDR3 DNA: TGTGCCTGGGCCATGGGACTAGCGGGATCACACCCCCCCTACAATGAGCAGTTCTTC.

V gene TRBV19 combines with J gene TRBJ1-2; D may be TRBD1 (5 bases). This CDR3 has 14 amino acids. V was shortened by 10 bases and J by 5 bases, with 20 bases between the two germline ends. Germline V gene data show CDR1 as LNHDA and CDR2 as SQIVND (reference sequence). CDR3 nucleotides: TGTGCCACCGACGGGGAGGGGTCCGGATATGGCTACACCTTC. This codes for CATDGEGSGYGYTF.

The chain is built from TRBV6-5 and TRBJ2-6, with a weak D call TRBD1 (5 bases). V dropped 6 bases and J dropped 1 base, with 10 bases sitting between them. The CDR3 length is 15 residues. Germline V CDR1 and CDR2: MNHEY, SVGAGI. In nucleotides, the CDR3 is TGTGCCAGCAGAACCAGGGTATCTGGGGCCAACGTCCTGACTTTC. It specifies CASRTRVSGANVLTF.

This sequence joins TRBV15 and TRBJ2-7; TRBD2 is a possible D gene (5 bases). This CDR3 is 16 amino acids long. Between the trimmed V and J ends, which lost 3 bases and 4 bases, there was a span of 19 bases. Germline V gives CDR1 LNHNV, CDR2 YYDKDF (reference sequence). CDR3 sequence reads: CATSRYVVRSGYEQYF. The CDR3 bases are TGTGCCACCAGCAGGTACGTCGTGAGGTCGGGGTACGAGCAGTACTTC.

The chain couples TRBV5-1 to TRBJ2-1; 8 bases line up with TRBD2. Germline lookup yields CDR1 SGHRS and CDR2 YFSETQ. Trimming took 1 base from V and 3 from J; bases not matched to a gene: 6. The CDR3 consists of 16 residues. As DNA, the CDR3 is TGCGCCAGCAGCTTGTGGGCGGGAGGAGTCTACAATGAGCAGTTCTTC. Residues: CASSLWAGGVYNEQFF.

The chain recombines TRBV7-2 with TRBJ2-4; the match to TRBD1 covers 9 bases. CDR3 size: 16 residues. Losses at the gene ends were 1 base for V and 0 bases for J; bases not matched to a gene: 1. Germline CDR1 and CDR2: SGHTA and FQGNSA. CDR3 protein: CASSLGQGVAKNIQYF. The CDR3, as DNA: TGTGCCAGCAGCTTAGGACAGGGGGTAGCCAAAAACATTCAGTACTTC.

The rearrangement joins TRBV7-9 to TRBJ2-7; D is possibly TRBD2 (6 bases). Trimming took off 3 bases at V and 2 bases at J, with 17 bases between the two ends. This CDR3 is built from 16 residues. CDR1 is SEHNR, CDR2 FQNEAQ, per germline (reference sequence). The CDR3, as DNA: TGTGCCAGCAGCTTCGCGGGGCGGGGATTTCCCTACGAGCAGTACTTC. Translated, it gives CASSFAGRGFPYEQYF.

J is TRBJ2-1 and V is TRBV9; 11 positions agree with TRBD2. Trimming took 2 bases from V and 4 from J; bases not matched to a gene: 11. The CDR3 has 18 amino acids. Germline V gives CDR1 SGDLS, CDR2 YYNGEE. In nucleotides, the CDR3 is TGTGCCAGCAGCGTTAGCGGGAGGGCCTCTCGGGCATACAATGAGCAGTTCTTC. Amino acids: CASSVSGRASRAYNEQFF.

The chain has TRBV6-6 and TRBJ2-5; TRBD1 matches at 7 bases. There are 14 residues in the CDR3. V lost 5 bases, J lost 4 bases, and 7 bases stayed unmatched. Per the germline V gene, CDR1 is MNHNY and CDR2 is SVGAGI (reference sequence). CDR3 bases: TGTGCCAGCAGTAGACAGGGTTGGAGAGAGACCCAGTACTTC. Translation: CASSRQGWRETQYF.

V gene TRBV4-2 combines with J gene TRBJ2-3; 16 bases match TRBD2. CDR3 length equals 17 residues. Trimming at V came to 0 bases and at J to 3 bases, leaving 0 bases not matched to a gene. Germline assignment: CDR1 LGHNA and CDR2 YNFKEQ. The CDR3 coding sequence is TGTGCCAGCAGCCAAGAGGGACTAGCGGGAGGGACAGATACGCAGTATTTT. This gives the protein CASSQEGLAGGTDTQYF.

The chain carries TRBV7-9 and TRBJ2-7; 8 bases map to TRBD1. J lost 6 bases, V lost 4 bases, and 8 bases had no gene match. The CDR3 runs 14 residues. Germline loops: CDR1 SEHNR, CDR2 FQNEAQ (reference sequence). CDR3 DNA: TGTGCCAGCAGCTCGGGGACAGGTTCCCTCGAGCAGTACTTC. Its translation: CASSSGTGSLEQYF. Drawing the rest from reference TRBV7-9 and TRBJ2-7, the complete variable domain is DTGVSQNPRHKITKRGQNVTFRCDPISEHNRLYWYRQTLGQGPEFLTYFQNEAQLEKSRLLSDRFSAERPKGSFSTLEIQRTEQGDSAMYLCASSSGTGSLEQYFGPGTRLTVT.

The chain combines TRBV5-1 with TRBJ1-1; TRBD1 aligns across 7 bases. With V trimmed by 3 bases and J by 1 base, 12 bases remained unmatched. The CDR3 covers 17 residues. Germline V CDR1 and CDR2: SGHRS, YFSETQ. The CDR3, as DNA: TGCGCCAGCAGCTCAACAGGGGAGGAGGGGACGAACACTGAAGCTTTCTTT. Amino acids: CASSSTGEEGTNTEAFF.

This clone was detected only a few times. V gene TRBV27 combines with J gene TRBJ2-1; TRBD2 is a possible D gene (5 bases). Germline assignment: CDR1 MNHEY and CDR2 SMNVEV (reference sequence). CDR3 length: 14 residues. Trimming cost V 2 bases and J 8 bases, with 13 bases left between them. For the CDR3, the DNA is TGTGCCAGCAGTTTAGTGGCTAGCCAGGATGAGCAGTTCTTC. Amino acid sequence: CASSLVASQDEQFF.

This clone was recorded once. The genes are TRBV5-1 and TRBJ2-7, with TRBD1 as a possible D gene (5 bases). CDR3 length: 15 residues. Trimming stripped 0 bases from V and 0 bases from J, with 10 bases between. The V gene's germline CDR1 is SGHRS and CDR2 YFSETQ. The CDR3, as DNA: TGCGCCAGCAGCTTGGCCTATGGGGCCTCCTACGAGCAGTACTTC. This sequence encodes CASSLAYGASYEQYF.

This clone was detected only once. The identical CDR3 is also encoded by other nucleotide sequences in the sample. The rearrangement joins TRBV7-2 to TRBJ2-5, with D unclear. Trimming took off 4 bases at V and 5 bases at J, with 5 bases between the two ends. Per germline, CDR1 SGHTA and CDR2 FQGNSA. There are 11 residues in the CDR3. The CDR3 DNA reads TGTGCCAGCAGCTCTAAGGAGACCCAGTACTTC. Its translation: CASSSKETQYF.

V is TRBV11-3 and J is TRBJ2-5, with a weak D call TRBD2 (6 bases). Germline values: CDR1 SGHNT, CDR2 YENEEA. The CDR3 has 17 residues. V was trimmed by 3 bases and J by 3 bases, leaving 20 bases between them. The chain's CDR3 is CASSFPGEEGEKETQYF. The DNA of the CDR3 is TGTGCCAGCAGCTTCCCGGGGGAGGAGGGAGAAAAAGAGACCCAGTACTTC. The full variable domain, completed using reference TRBV11-3 and TRBJ2-5, is EAGVVQSPRYKIIEKKQPVAFWCNPISGHNTLYWYLQNLGQGPELLIRYENEEAVDDSQLPKDRFSAERLKGVDSTLKIQPAELGDSAVYLCASSFPGEEGEKETQYFGPGTRLLVL.

The genes are TRBV29-1 and TRBJ2-6; 9 nucleotides line up with TRBD1. From germline, CDR1 is SQVTM and CDR2 ANQGSEA. The CDR3 consists of 17 residues. The V segment lost 5 bases and the J segment 2 bases; nucleotides outside the gene matches: 10. CDR3 in amino acids: CSVRTGVNLTGANVLTF. Here the CDR3 DNA reads TGCAGCGTTAGGACAGGGGTGAATTTAACTGGGGCCAACGTCCTGACTTTC.

The rearrangement links TRBV4-3 to TRBJ2-3; D may be TRBD2 (6 bases). Germline loops: CDR1 LGHNA, CDR2 YSLEER. The germline V and J ends were trimmed by 4 bases and 6 bases, with 17 bases remaining between them. This CDR3 comprises 15 residues. Here the CDR3 reads CASSPKIGGSDTQYF. CDR3 DNA sequence: TGCGCCAGCAGCCCGAAGATTGGAGGGTCTGATACGCAGTATTTT.

This sequence joins TRBV15 and TRBJ2-7; D is possibly TRBD1 (6 bases). V was clipped by 0 bases and J by 0 bases, with 12 bases between them. CDR3 length: 16 residues. Looked up from germline, CDR1 is LNHNV and CDR2 is YYDKDF (reference sequence). CDR3 sequence reads: CATSRDPPDSSYEQYF. Written as DNA, the CDR3 is TGTGCCACCAGCAGAGATCCCCCGGACAGCTCCTACGAGCAGTACTTC.

Only one count was recorded for this clone. The chain couples TRBV10-3 to TRBJ2-2; the match to TRBD1 covers 9 bases. The germline V gene encodes CDR1 ENHRY and CDR2 SYGVKD. The CDR3 sequence is 17 residues long. The trim removed 6 bases at V and 1 base at J, leaving 9 bases unmatched. The CDR3 DNA sequence: TGTGCCATCAGCCCAGGACAGGGGTCCTTGAACACCGGGGAGCTGTTTTTT. Its translation: CAISPGQGSLNTGELFF.

The chain employs TRBV25-1 and TRBJ1-2; 7 bases fit TRBD1. V lost 2 bases to trimming and J lost 2 bases; unmatched junction nucleotides: 8. The germline gives CDR1 MGHDK, CDR2 SYGVNS. This CDR3 has 16 amino acids. CDR3 coding DNA: TGTGCCAGCAGTGAAGGTTTGGAGGGACAGAACTATGGCTACACCTTC. Translated, it gives CASSEGLEGQNYGYTF.